These 21 T cell receptor beta chains share one sample of origin, sequenced in a study of regulatory T cells in long-lasting Graves disease. TCR beta libraries were built with iRepertoire HTBI primers and Arm-PCR of CDR3 regions. TCRdb redid the calling of the multiplex PCR reads with MiXCR, one entry per CDR3 protein. Of more than 450,000 distinct CDR3 sequences in the sample, around 12% are singletons; the top ten hold roughly 8.9%. Regarding time point: newly diagnosed GD, antithyroid drugs for less than 3 months. Construction of the TCR library relied on RNA isolated from PBMCs. In addition, the sample was reused for a study of T cells in Graves' hyperthyroidism and ophthalmopathy.

The source material was peripheral blood mononuclear cells (PBMCs), sampled at new diagnosis, from a patient treated with antithyroid drugs. These receptors were obtained from a woman in her 30s with Graves disease.

This clonotype was seen more than once but under ten times. The chain links TRBV19 to TRBJ1-1; tentatively, D is TRBD1 (6 bases). V lost 7 bases, J lost 5 bases, and 17 bases lay in between. The CDR3 loop spans 14 amino acids. Germline V lookup: CDR1 LNHDA, CDR2 SQIVND (reference sequence). The CDR3 coding sequence is TGTGCCAGTACTGTCAGGGGAGGAGGGACTGAAGCTTTCTTT. Its protein product is CASTVRGGGTEAFF.

This clonotype was detected ten times or more. This chain joins TRBV3-1 and TRBJ2-1; TRBD2 might be the D (6 bases). Germline V gene sequence: CDR1 LGHDT, CDR2 YNNKEL (reference sequence). The CDR3 has 15 amino acids. V lost 3 bases and J 6 bases, leaving 15 bases between the germline ends. CDR3 bases: TGTGCCAGCAGCCAGGGGGGAGGACGAGGCAATGAGCAGTTCTTC. As protein: CASSQGGGRGNEQFF.

This clonotype came up a few times. The chain carries TRBV18 and TRBJ1-6; unclear D gene. The germline V and J ends were trimmed by 4 bases and 0 bases, with 13 bases remaining between them. This CDR3 has 17 residues. Germline V gives CDR1 KGHSH, CDR2 LQKENI. The DNA of the CDR3 is TGTGCCAGCTCACTAAGACTGCGGAGCTCCTATAATTCACCCCTCCACTTT. Residues: CASSLRLRSSYNSPLHF.

The V gene is TRBV11-1, the J gene TRBJ2-1; 8 nucleotides agree with TRBD1. The ends lost 5 bases at V and 0 bases at J; junction bases unmatched: 12. The CDR3 has 18 amino acids. CDR1 is SGHAT, CDR2 FQDESV, per germline (reference sequence). CDR3 region: CASSPRGLVSSSYNEQFF. In nucleotides, the CDR3 is TGTGCCAGCAGCCCCAGGGGGCTGGTCTCCAGCTCCTACAATGAGCAGTTCTTC.

This clonotype was detected a few times. The chain is built from TRBV12-3 or TRBV12-4 and TRBJ1-2; 7 bases are a match to TRBD1. The J segment lost 8 bases and the V segment lost 3 bases, leaving 9 bases of the junction unmatched. CDR3 length: 14 residues. The CDR3 loop reads CASSFQMDRLGYTF. CDR3 in DNA: TGTGCCAGCAGTTTTCAAATGGACAGGTTAGGCTACACCTTC.

This clonotype was detected a few times. The gene calls are TRBV6-1 and TRBJ2-2, with 10 bases fitting TRBD1. Germline lookup yields CDR1 MNHNS and CDR2 SASEGT. The CDR3 is 14 residues long. J gave up 5 bases and V 6 bases, and 3 bases lay outside the gene matches. This CDR3 reads CASSGQGGTGELFF. The CDR3 region has the DNA TGTGCCAGCAGCGGACAGGGGGGGACCGGGGAGCTGTTTTTT.

This clonotype was counted at least ten times. The rearrangement links TRBV11-1 to TRBJ2-1; the D gene is possibly TRBD2 (5 bases). Germline CDR1 is SGHAT and CDR2 is FQDESV (reference sequence). CDR3 length equals 15 residues. The V and J ends lost 5 bases and 2 bases respectively, with 13 bases between them. The CDR3 loop is CASSPTRPTYNEQFF. The CDR3 DNA reads as TGTGCCAGCAGCCCTACTAGACCTACCTACAATGAGCAGTTCTTC.

The sample holds a few counts of this clonotype. The chain employs TRBV6-4 and TRBJ2-1; D might be TRBD1 (6 bases). Germline-derived CDR1 and CDR2 are MRHNA and SNTAGT. The V end was cut by 0 bases, the J end by 3 bases, with 12 bases between. The CDR3 has 16 residues. This CDR3 is CASSDSLGADYNEQFF. In DNA form, the CDR3 reads TGTGCCAGCAGTGACTCGTTGGGGGCAGACTACAATGAGCAGTTCTTC.

This chain links TRBV28 with TRBJ2-3; no reliable D call. The CDR3 contains 13 residues. Germline CDR1 and CDR2: MDHEN and SYDVKM. Trimming shortened V by 6 bases and J by 6 bases, and 13 bases separated the two germline ends. CDR3 nucleotides: TGTGCCAGCAGCTTAAACCCCCGGGATACGCAGTATTTT. It specifies CASSLNPRDTQYF.

This clonotype was detected ten times or more. J is TRBJ2-1 and V is TRBV12-5; D may match TRBD1 or TRBD2 (5 bases each). Germline CDR1 LGHNT, CDR2 FRNRAP. The CDR3 loop spans 14 amino acids. Deletions cut 1 base from V and 5 bases from J, with 9 bases between. The CDR3: CASGLGSGHNEQFF. The CDR3 DNA sequence: TGTGCTAGTGGTTTGGGTTCGGGGCACAATGAGCAGTTCTTC.

This clonotype has only a few counts. The chain is built from TRBV28 and TRBJ2-2; D gene ambiguous. The V end was cut by 2 bases, the J end by 0 bases, with 7 bases between. CDR1 is MDHEN and CDR2 is SYDVKM in the germline V gene. CDR3 length: 15 residues. CDR3 in DNA: TGTGCCAGCAGTTTAGGCGCACCGAACACCGGGGAGCTGTTTTTT. It encodes CASSLGAPNTGELFF. Complete variable domain (other parts from reference TRBV28 and TRBJ2-2): DVKVTQSSRYLVKRTGEKVFLECVQDMDHENMFWYRQDPGLGLRLIYFSYDVKMKEKGDIPEGYSVSREKKERFSLILESASTNQTSMYLCASSLGAPNTGELFFGEGSRLTVL.

This clonotype was detected many times. V and J are TRBV2 and TRBJ2-3; D is possibly TRBD2 (5 bases). The germline V and J ends were trimmed by 10 bases and 2 bases, with 16 bases remaining between them. This CDR3 comprises 14 residues. Germline CDR1 reads SNHLY; CDR2 reads FYNNEI. CDR3: CATQRTGPTDTQYF. The CDR3 region has the DNA TGTGCCACCCAGCGGACGGGCCCCACAGATACGCAGTATTTT.

This clonotype was observed at least ten times. The chain uses TRBV28 and TRBJ2-7; weak D call: TRBD1 (5 bases). Looked up from germline, CDR1 is MDHEN and CDR2 is SYDVKM. The CDR3 is 13 amino acids. The V gene lost 10 bases and the J gene lost 6 bases, with 19 bases spanning the gap. The CDR3 region is CAISKEDTLEQYF. Here the CDR3 DNA reads TGTGCCATCTCCAAAGAGGACACCCTCGAGCAGTACTTC.

This clonotype was picked up many times. The chain links TRBV7-9 to TRBJ1-2; 7 bases map to TRBD1. With V trimmed by 4 bases and J by 2 bases, 7 bases remained unmatched. Germline CDR1 SEHNR, CDR2 FQNEAQ (reference sequence). The length of the CDR3 is 15 residues. CDR3 in amino acids: CASSYWTGPNYGYTF. DNA for the CDR3: TGTGCCAGCAGCTATTGGACAGGACCGAACTATGGCTACACCTTC.

At least ten counts were recorded for this clonotype. The gene calls are TRBV11-2 and TRBJ2-6; D might be TRBD1 (5 bases). The V and J ends lost 5 bases and 2 bases respectively, with 31 bases between them. The length of the CDR3 is 22 residues. Germline-derived CDR1 and CDR2 are SGHAT and FQNNGV. CDR3 region: CASSTQKGVGNSGNPGANVLTF. In DNA, the CDR3 is TGTGCCAGCAGCACCCAAAAAGGGGTAGGGAATTCAGGTAACCCTGGGGCCAACGTCCTGACTTTC.

This clonotype was seen many times. The rearrangement links TRBV28 to TRBJ1-4, with a weak D call TRBD1 (6 bases). This CDR3 has 11 amino acids. V was cut by 2 bases and J by 12 bases, with 7 bases left in between. From germline, CDR1 is MDHEN and CDR2 SYDVKM. CDR3 amino acids: CASSLNRELFF. CDR3 sequence (DNA): TGTGCCAGCAGTTTAAACAGGGAACTGTTTTTT.

This clonotype was observed a handful of times. This sequence joins TRBV7-2 and TRBJ2-7, with TRBD2 matching 8 bases. This CDR3 comprises 15 residues. CDR1 is SGHTA, CDR2 FQGNSA, per germline. The V and J ends lost 5 bases and 0 bases, in that order; junction bases with no gene match: 6. The chain's CDR3 is CASSQSTSDSYEQYF. In nucleotides, the CDR3 is TGTGCCAGCAGCCAATCGACTAGCGACTCCTACGAGCAGTACTTC.

Ten or more counts support this clonotype. V and J are TRBV2 and TRBJ2-1, with a possible D match to TRBD2 (6 bases). The J call is in doubt because the DNA end fits TRBJ2-5 better. The CDR3 is 14 residues long. CDR1 and CDR2 (germline): SNHLY, FYNNEI. CDR3 loop: CASGTSQVVETQYF. The CDR3 region has the DNA TGTGCCAGCGGCACTAGCCAAGTCGTGGAGACCCAGTACTTC.

V gene TRBV12-3 or TRBV12-4 combines with J gene TRBJ2-1, with 9 bases that match TRBD2. The CDR3 is 15 residues long. V shed 5 bases and J 2 bases; nucleotides not matched to a gene: 4. Here the CDR3 DNA reads TGTGCCAGCAGTCAGACTAGCGGAGCCTACAATGAGCAGTTCTTC. It encodes CASSQTSGAYNEQFF.

Ten or more counts support this clonotype. This chain links TRBV2 with TRBJ2-7, with D tentatively TRBD2 (6 bases). Trimming removed 8 bases at V and 6 bases at J, with 17 bases between. Germline V gives CDR1 SNHLY, CDR2 FYNNEI. This CDR3 has 13 residues. CDR3 bases: TGTGCCAGCGGTCTGGAGGGAGCGGGCGAGCAGTACTTC. It translates to CASGLEGAGEQYF.

This clonotype was counted ten times or more. The V gene is TRBV9, the J gene TRBJ2-5; no definite D call. V was pared by 0 bases and J by 0 bases, with 6 bases between. The CDR3 contains 14 residues. CDR1 and CDR2 from the germline V gene are SGDLS and YYNGEE. CDR3 DNA sequence: TGTGCCAGCAGCGTAGCCGACTACCAAGAGACCCAGTACTTC. Translated: CASSVADYQETQYF. Full variable domain (remainder filled in from reference TRBV9 and TRBJ2-5): DSGVTQTPKHLITATGQRVTLRCSPRSGDLSVYWYQQSLDQGLQFLIQYYNGEERAKGNILERFSAQQFPDLHSELNLSSLELGDSALYFCASSVADYQETQYFGPGTRLLVL.